This is a list of T cell receptor beta chains from one sample in a study of blood T cell repertoires in COVID-19. Method: immunoSEQ multiplex PCR; TCRdb's copy keeps in-frame clones and lacks some. The sample holds 310,000 or so clones, 75% to 95% seen once. Sequenced sample: PBMCs or T cells enriched from blood (not recorded which). These TCRs come from a woman in her twenties or thirties who had recovered from COVID-19. The CDR3 runs from the conserved cysteine through the conserved F or W. A D gene is named only where the DNA matches it firmly. Clone size is given for some rows only: seen once, a few or many times, or a class if the clone is expanded.

TRBJ1-1,TRBD1,TRBV30,.,TGTGCCTTCACAGGGGCGGTCACTGAAGCTTTCTTT,CAFTGAVTEAFF
TRBJ2-3,TRBD2,TRBV11-3,.,TGTGCCAGCAGTTGGACTAGCGGGAGGATTATAAAATTAGGTACGCAGTATTTT,CASSWTSGRIIKLGTQYF
TRBJ1-5,TRBD1,TRBV19,once,TGTGCCAGCACGGACAGGGGAAATCAGCCCCAGCATTTT,CASTDRGNQPQHF
TRBJ1-6,.,TRBV28,.,TGTGCCAGCAGTATCCCGACAGAGAGAGGTCCACCCCTCCACTTT,CASSIPTERGPPLHF
TRBJ1-5,TRBD1,TRBV6-5,.,TGTGCCAGCAGTTCCCCAGGGGGAAGCAATCAGCCCCAGCATTTT,CASSSPGGSNQPQHF
TRBJ1-1,TRBD1,TRBV27,.,TGTGCCAGCAGTTCTCGCGGACAGGGGAGGGAAAACACTGAAGCTTTCTTT,CASSSRGQGRENTEAFF
TRBJ2-5,.,TRBV5-1,.,TGCGCCAGCAGCTTGTCGGGAGAGGGGGAGACCCAGTACTTC,CASSLSGEGETQYF
TRBJ2-5,TRBD1,TRBV4-3,.,TGCGCCAGCAGCCAAGTGGGGACAGGGCAAGAGACCCAGTACTTC,CASSQVGTGQETQYF
TRBJ1-3,.,TRBV9,.,TGTGCCAGCAGCGTAGAACAGGGAGGAAACACCATATATTTT,CASSVEQGGNTIYF
TRBJ1-2,.,TRBV25-1,.,TGTGCCAGCAGTTACAGTCACCTTAACTATGGCTACACCTTC,CASSYSHLNYGYTF
TRBJ2-5,TRBD2,TRBV7-8,.,TGTGCCAGCAGCTTAGCCGGGACTAGCGGGATAAAGACCCAGTACTTC,CASSLAGTSGIKTQYF
TRBJ2-3,TRBD1,TRBV19,once,TGTGCCAGTAGTGACAGGGGTACAGATACGCAGTATTTT,CASSDRGTDTQYF
TRBJ2-1,.,TRBV7-2,.,TGTGCCAGCAGCTCTCTCCGGGACTGGAGGTACAATGAGCAGTTCTTC,CASSSLRDWRYNEQFF
TRBJ1-6,TRBD1,TRBV7-6,.,TGTGCCAGCAGCTACCGGACAGGGGTTAATTCACCCCTCCACTTT,CASSYRTGVNSPLHF
TRBJ2-7,.,TRBV2,once,TGTGCCAGCAGCGCAGCCTACGAGCAGTACTTC,CASSAAYEQYF
TRBJ1-2,.,TRBV24-1,.,TGTGCCACCAGTGATTACGACAGCCACTATGGCTACACCTTC,CATSDYDSHYGYTF
TRBJ2-1,TRBD2,TRBV9,once,TGTGCCAGCAGCGTAGGGACTAGCGGGACCAATGAGCAGTTCTTC,CASSVGTSGTNEQFF
TRBJ1-2,TRBD1,TRBV9,.,TGTGCCAGCAGCATTGGGACAGGTCGGCAGGGTGGCTACACCTTC,CASSIGTGRQGGYTF
TRBJ2-7,TRBD2,TRBV7-9,.,TGTGCCAGCAGCTTAGCGGGAGGGCCTACCTACGAGCAGTACTTC,CASSLAGGPTYEQYF
TRBJ2-7,.,TRBV4-3,.,TGCGCCAGCAGCCTCGAGACAGGAACCTACGAGCAGTACTTC,CASSLETGTYEQYF
TRBJ1-3,.,TRBV5-4,.,TGTGCCAGCCACCTAGGAGGGACTGGAAACACCATATATTTT,CASHLGGTGNTIYF
TRBJ2-7,.,TRBV7-9,once,TGTGCCAGCAGCTTAGTAGGGCAGGGTTCCTACGAGCAGTACTTC,CASSLVGQGSYEQYF
TRBJ2-1,.,TRBV16,once,TGTGCCAGCAGTCACTTTACTAGTGATGAGCAGTTCTTC,CASSHFTSDEQFF
TRBJ1-5,.,TRBV2,few,TGTGCCAGCAGGCCCGACACCGGGGTGGGCAATCAGCCCCAGCATTTT,CASRPDTGVGNQPQHF
TRBJ2-7,.,TRBV6-1,once,TGTGCCAGCAGTGAGGGGACAATTGGGGGGCAGTACTTC,CASSEGTIGGQYF
TRBJ1-3,.,TRBV6-2/TRBV6-3,.,TGTGCCAGCAGTTCGGGTCGAAGAAACACCATATATTTT,CASSSGRRNTIYF
TRBJ2-7,TRBD1,TRBV9,.,TGTGCCAGCAGCGCCGGACAGGGACCCGTCTACGAGCAGTACTTC,CASSAGQGPVYEQYF
TRBJ1-3,.,TRBV5-4,once,TGTGCCAGCAGCTTGGGGTCGAGCTCTGGAAACACCATATATTTT,CASSLGSSSGNTIYF
TRBJ1-2,.,TRBV9,.,TGTGCCAGCAGCACGGACAAGAACTATGGCTACACCTTC,CASSTDKNYGYTF